Described below is a single T cell receptor (beta chain) sequence and its context. This clone turned up a few times. The specificity of this receptor is unknown. Per-nucleotide qualities are absent, and no much larger clonotype sits a single base away. A single peripheral blood draw of roughly 0.11 L on average was collected from each donor into heparinised tubes. A BD FACSAria II was used to sort naive, central memory, regulatory and stem cell-like memory CD4+ T cells with a panel that included CD45RO, CCR7, CD25, CD127, CD95 and CD27. A purity above 95% was achieved for all sorted populations. PBMCs were separated immediately by Lymphoprep density gradient centrifugation and were stained directly, without being cultured. So that batch effects would be minimized, each experiment stained and sorted samples in pairs, pairing one healthy donor with one patient. All of the isolated RNA was reverse transcribed with the High Capacity cDNA Reverse Transcription Kit, so expressed TCRB transcripts were sequenced. Naive, central memory and regulatory T cell samples underwent deep immunoSEQ sequencing, averaging about 3.57 million total reads per sample. Sorted cells were lysed in RLT buffer and RNA was extracted with DNase-treated RNeasy Micro or Mini kits, depending on cell number. Each cell subset was processed separately to prevent cross-contamination, with patient and healthy donor samples processed together. The immunoSEQ multiplex PCR was used to amplify TCRB sequences from cDNA, yielding 87-bp fragments that span the CDR3 region. Sequencing of the amplicons was done on the Illumina HiSeq platform. The paper's processing steps were these. PCR bias was corrected computationally using synthetic template baselines, and reads within Hamming distance 2 were collapsed, with unmergeable singletons discarded. By aligning reads against IMGT, V, D and J genes, CDR3 length, and insertions or deletions at six rearrangement sites were assigned. Within each subset, clonotype counts were normalized to the number of sorted cells before true diversity and Gini coefficients were calculated with the tcR R package. The overlap coefficient, calculated on TCRB nucleotide sequences, was used to measure repertoire sharing. Out-of-frame TCRB sequences from naive cells were analyzed as a proxy for the pre-selection repertoire. TCRdb carries this immuneACCESS record with in-frame sequences only. Its versions omit some clonotypes, under half of them owing to an unresolved V gene in the studies checked, with the rest unexplained. V and J calls and clone size are those listed in that table; D and trimming were worked out from the DNA. The sample table shows roughly 500,000 clones, and about an eighth are seen once. Jointly, the top ten make up roughly 0.046% of the sample.

Including cysteine and phenylalanine, the CDR3 has 17 amino acids. Left in the record is the CDR3 DNA by itself, 51 bases read in frame from the first base. CDR1 and CDR2, per the germline V gene, are LGHNA and YNFKEQ. Trimming at the junction amounts to 4 bases on V and 1 base on J, and the germline ends lie 18 bases apart. The data originate from a study of beta chain features in type 1 diabetes (dated by TCRdb to the late 2010s). About the investigation overall: No differences in mean age, gender distribution, total cell number or subset yield were found between patients and healthy donors. Across all samples, fewer than 130 million sorted cells were examined, and cell number per subset correlated strongly with RNA yield. The study compared the TCRB repertoires of sorted circulating CD4+ T cell subsets in recently diagnosed type 1 diabetes patients with those in matched healthy donors. Whereas all 30 or so donors provided naive and central memory subsets, regulatory and stem cell-like memory subsets were isolated from just 8 patients and roughly eight healthy donors. Results the study describes overall, beyond this receptor: Naive, central memory and regulatory TCRB repertoires appeared to be more alike among patients than among healthy donors. Because cDNA rather than genomic DNA was sequenced, highly expressing activated cells could have been over-represented, although no difference in activation and CD3 levels was found between groups. Patients with type 1 diabetes made fewer insertions and deleted more nucleotides at VDJ recombination sites, implying thymic rearrangement abnormalities. Because small numbers of individuals were included in the HLA sub-analyses, any influence of HLA type on TCRB rearrangement was left unresolved. A moderate but significant shortening of TCRB CDR3 length was observed in type 1 diabetes patients in all four CD4+ subsets. Shorter templates might have been favored by PCR, but patient and control samples were amplified and corrected together, so both groups would have been affected equally by any skew.

The sequence is built from TRBV4-2 and TRBJ2-3; a tentative D call is TRBD1 (6 bases match). This clonotype originated in a woman aged 18-29 years in good health. The sequenced sample consisted of naive CD4+ T cells from blood. The sample's cell subset or site label, decoded: true naive CD4+ T cells. The DNA is as follows: TGTGCCAGCAGCCCCCTAATTGTGACAGGTGGCACAGATACGCAGTATTTT. This yields the protein CASSPLIVTGGTDTQYF.